This T cell receptor (beta chain) originates from a study of blood T cell repertoires in COVID-19 (dated by TCRdb to 2020 to 2021). About the investigation overall: Collaborator samples came from the United States, Italy and Spain and covered acute and convalescent phases of COVID-19. The material from the prospective study consisted of cDNA or gDNA derived from T cells, B-cell-depleted T cells, or PBMCs. Subjects who had been exposed to COVID-19, were actively infected with it, or had recovered from it provided the deeply sampled blood TCRbeta repertoires that made up the dataset. The repertoires were made available in a free public database intended to serve as a resource for research on the immune response to SARS-CoV-2. The samples were drawn from the first 160 participants of the ongoing ImmuneRACE study and from 950 to 1,500 subjects provided by 6 global collaborators. Sample metadata almost always included a de-identified subject ID, COVID-19 status, age in years and sex. Where available, HLA class I and class II types were taken from metadata supplied by the sample provider and were not determined by assay-based typing.

What the work shows at the level of the full study, not this receptor alone: The quantity of clinical and demographic metadata differed by source and by participant and was supplied without curation.

Points on this clone: Its antigen remains undetermined. Base qualities are not provided; no much larger clone lies one nucleotide away.

TCRbeta CDR3 regions were amplified from genomic DNA by means of the immunoSEQ Assay, a bias-controlled multiplex PCR. The study's processing was this. Nucleated cell counts per sample were estimated from amplification of reference gene primers within the assay. Sequence reads were collapsed and filtered to measure the absolute abundance of every unique TCRbeta CDR3 rearrangement. Productive Simpson clonality was computed per sample as the square root of Simpson's diversity index over productive rearrangements. TCRdb's version of the immuneACCESS table is confined to in-frame rearrangements and falls short of the full clone set. An unresolved V gene accounts for under half of the shortfall where checked; the remainder is of unknown origin. For V, J and clone size, that table is used; D and trimming come from the DNA. This sample holds roughly 300,000 clones; about nine tenths were observed only once. Together, the top ten hold 10% to 15% of the sample.

V is pared back by 2 bases and J by 0 bases, with 8 bases lying between the germline termini. Via the germline V gene (reference sequence), CDR1 is SEHNR and CDR2 FQNEAQ. Measured from the cysteine to the phenylalanine, the CDR3 is 15 residues long. Only the CDR3 portion is preserved as DNA: 45 bases, with reading frame beginning at the first base. One collaborating source in Seattle enrolled patients while the patients were actively infected and followed the patients over time throughout the course of disease. Each collaborating institution followed its own protocols to collect whole blood in K2EDTA tubes. For TCRbeta analysis, collaborator samples were shipped as frozen whole blood, as isolated PBMCs, or as DNA extracted from either sample type.

The sequence is built from TRBV7-9 and TRBJ1-3; the D gene identity is not certain. The TCR comes from a woman in her 30s with COVID-19, enrolled during active disease. The sample was peripheral blood. The CDR3 here reads CASSLSAFSGNTIYF. The DNA sequence is as follows: TGTGCCAGCAGCTTAAGCGCCTTCTCTGGAAACACCATATATTTT.